Listed below are T cell receptor beta chains from one sample, sequenced in a study of cytomegalovirus exposure and HLA in healthy donors. Using immunoSEQ multiplex PCR, the repertoire was profiled, and TCRdb retains in-frame clones only, with some absent. The profile shows 150,000 to 200,000 clones, about four fifths of them singletons. The sample was PBMCs. Receptors originate from a woman in her forties or fifties in good health and CMV-seronegative. Each CDR3 is given without its conserved first and last residue. Not all rows give a size; the values are once, few, many and, for expanded clones, a class.

ASSLRVREQY	NA	TRBV11-2	TRBJ2-7
ASSEETPEAF	few	TRBV6-6	TRBJ1-1
AIRDRGWRAF	NA	TRBV10-3	TRBJ1-1
ASSPGANPEAF	NA	TRBV18	TRBJ1-1
ASSVGASTEQY	NA	TRBV9	TRBJ2-7
ASSLSGGMETQY	NA	TRBV5-1	TRBJ2-5
ASRELAGGKGETQY	few	TRBV5-1	TRBJ2-5
ASSQLAGGTSSYNEQF	once	TRBV13	TRBJ2-1
AWSLSGVQETQY	NA	TRBV30	TRBJ2-5
ASSSSSGANVLT	NA	TRBV9	TRBJ2-6
ASSQQGRDDTQY	few	TRBV4-1	TRBJ2-3
ASSPQQGPNTEAF	once	TRBV7-9	TRBJ1-1
ASSVEGGITDTQY	NA	TRBV9	TRBJ2-3
ASSTDRVQPQH	NA	TRBV6-1	TRBJ1-5
ASRRQGGPLPSYNEQF	few	TRBV2	TRBJ2-1
ASSSRGTGGNTIY	NA	TRBV5-1	TRBJ1-3
ASSFGWTGNSPLH	NA	TRBV5-4	TRBJ1-6
ASSEITGWGANYGYT	NA	TRBV2	TRBJ1-2
ASSQRGGRGGELF	NA	TRBV4-3	TRBJ2-2
ASSASSGGRETQY	NA	TRBV9	TRBJ2-5
ASSLGLAAMYEQF	NA	TRBV7-2	TRBJ2-1
ASSPQGRETQY	NA	TRBV27	TRBJ2-5
ASSQGGGLAGGRLDTQY	NA	TRBV4-2	TRBJ2-3
ASSGKTGADTQY	NA	TRBV9	TRBJ2-3
ASSEGRLYEQY	NA	TRBV2	NA
ASSVGSGSNGEQF	NA	TRBV19	TRBJ2-1
ASSLVRGGETQY	NA	TRBV5-1	TRBJ2-5
ASPPTGEGTEAF	few	TRBV28	TRBJ1-1
ASSSLNNGGDTQY	NA	TRBV7-9	TRBJ2-3
ASSFTGTGGNTEAF	NA	TRBV5-1	TRBJ1-1
ASSGLQAQYGYT	NA	TRBV9	TRBJ1-2
SVDALGQGASGYT	once	TRBV29-1	TRBJ1-2
ASSEWGLAGGGEQF	NA	TRBV2	TRBJ2-1
ASSLGTGGNTEAF	NA	TRBV5-1	TRBJ1-1
ASTSTSGGYEQY	NA	TRBV6-6	NA